These T cell receptor beta chains were read from a single sample in a study of regulatory T cells in long-lasting Graves disease. TCRdb fed the multiplex PCR reads into MiXCR, producing one record per CDR3 protein. In the table there are hundreds of thousands of distinct CDR3 sequences, 16% of which are singletons. These same records also appear under a second study, on T cells in Graves' hyperthyroidism and ophthalmopathy.

This sample comprised peripheral blood mononuclear cells (PBMCs), obtained at new diagnosis, from a patient treated with antithyroid drugs. The receptor source for this set is a woman between 40 and 65 years old with Graves disease. The CDR3 runs from the conserved cysteine through the conserved F or W. D genes are given only for firm matches. For some rows the clone size is stated as once, few or many, or as a class when expanded; others skip it.

d_call clone_size j_call v_call cdr3_aa cdr3_nt
. few TRBJ2-1 TRBV13 CASRGSGLGGNEQFF TGTGCCAGCAGGGGGTCAGGGTTAGGTGGCAATGAGCAGTTCTTC
. many TRBJ2-5 TRBV7-6 CASSLYETQYF TGTGCCAGCAGTTTATATGAGACCCAGTACTTC
TRBD1 many TRBJ2-1 TRBV3-1 CASSRLGQAYYNEQFF TGTGCCAGCAGTCGACTTGGACAGGCCTACTACAATGAGCAGTTCTTC
TRBD1 . TRBJ1-5 TRBV25-1 CASRDRDDQPQHF TGTGCCAGCCGCGACAGGGACGATCAGCCCCAGCATTTT
. many TRBJ2-7 TRBV5-1 CASRGPGGEQYF TGCGCCAGCAGAGGCCCTGGGGGCGAGCAGTACTTC
. few TRBJ2-3 TRBV9 CASTPSSGTRNTQYF TGTGCCAGCACGCCAAGTTCAGGGACAAGGAATACGCAGTATTTT
. many TRBJ1-1 TRBV2 CASSEGGITEAFF TGTGCCAGCAGTGAGGGAGGGATCACTGAAGCTTTCTTT
TRBD2 many TRBJ2-3 TRBV20-1 CSAKTSIDTQYF TGCAGTGCTAAGACTAGCATAGATACGCAGTATTTT
. few TRBJ1-6 TRBV9 CASSACYRNCGDSPLHF TGTGCCAGCAGCGCGTGTTACAGGAACTGTGGTGATTCACCCCTCCACTTT
TRBD2 . TRBJ2-3 TRBV10-3 CATVAGGRPDTQYF TGTGCCACCGTAGCGGGGGGCCGACCAGATACGCAGTATTTT
. many TRBJ1-5 TRBV2 CASSPGTYRGNQPQHF TGTGCCAGCAGTCCCGGGACCTATAGGGGCAATCAGCCCCAGCATTTT
. many TRBJ1-6 TRBV15 CATSEAASSYNSPLHF TGTGCCACCAGTGAGGCCGCCAGCTCCTATAATTCACCCCTCCACTTT
. many TRBJ2-7 TRBV27 CASSFWGGNEQYF TGTGCCAGCAGTTTCTGGGGCGGCAACGAGCAGTACTTC
TRBD2 many TRBJ2-5 TRBV30 CAWIPGGQETQYF TGTGCCTGGATCCCGGGAGGGCAAGAGACCCAGTACTTC
TRBD1 many TRBJ2-7 TRBV12-3/TRBV12-4 CASSRGQASYEQYF TGTGCCAGCAGTCGCGGACAGGCCTCCTACGAGCAGTACTTC
. many TRBJ2-5 TRBV20-1 CSARDGKGWETQYF TGCAGTGCTAGAGACGGGAAAGGATGGGAGACCCAGTACTTC
TRBD1 many TRBJ2-5 TRBV12-3/TRBV12-4 CASSPGQGAQETQYF TGTGCCAGCAGTCCGGGACAGGGGGCCCAAGAGACCCAGTACTTC
TRBD1 . TRBJ1-1 TRBV11-2 CASSQDVARSGTGFHTEAFF TGTGCCAGCAGCCAAGATGTCGCCCGGTCCGGGACAGGGTTCCACACTGAAGCTTTCTTT
TRBD2 many TRBJ2-3 TRBV29-1 CSVQRGARDTQYF TGCAGCGTGCAGCGGGGGGCCAGAGATACGCAGTATTTT
TRBD1 . TRBJ1-2 TRBV4-1 CASSQEDASFQGALYGYTF TGTGCCAGCAGCCAAGAAGACGCTTCATTTCAGGGGGCGCTCTATGGCTACACCTTC
. . TRBJ2-6 TRBV14 CASSQALGGANVLTF TGTGCCAGCAGCCAAGCCCTTGGGGGGGCCAACGTCCTGACTTTC
. many TRBJ1-1 TRBV10-3 CAISEQLANTEAFF TGTGCCATCAGTGAGCAACTAGCTAACACTGAAGCTTTCTTT
. few TRBJ1-4 TRBV5-5 CASSLTRLNEKLFF TGTGCCAGCAGCTTGACCAGGCTTAATGAAAAACTGTTTTTT
TRBD2 . TRBJ2-2 TRBV7-6 CASSRTSGGPNTGELFF TGTGCCAGCAGCCGGACTAGCGGGGGGCCGAACACCGGGGAGCTGTTTTTT
. . TRBJ1-1 TRBV25-1 CASKGVGTEAFF TGTGCCAGCAAGGGGGTGGGCACTGAAGCTTTCTTT
. many TRBJ1-3 TRBV7-2 CASSLVGAGNTIYF TGTGCCAGCAGCTTAGTAGGGGCAGGAAACACCATATATTTT
TRBD2 many TRBJ2-3 TRBV2 CASRRGLAGATDTQYF TGTGCCAGCAGGCGAGGGCTAGCGGGGGCCACAGATACGCAGTATTTT
. few TRBJ1-1 TRBV30 CAWSEVGGVTEAFF TGTGCCTGGAGCGAAGTGGGGGGGGTCACTGAAGCTTTCTTT
TRBD2 few TRBJ2-3 TRBV13 CASNSGTSGGRSTDTQYF TGTGCCAGCAACTCTGGGACTAGCGGGGGTCGAAGCACAGATACGCAGTATTTT
. few TRBJ2-1 TRBV19 CASSIDLSLQAAEQFF TGTGCCAGTAGTATAGATCTATCGCTTCAGGCAGCTGAGCAGTTCTTC
. few TRBJ1-1 TRBV7-3 CASSLGTGSGEAFF TGTGCCAGCAGCTTGGGAACAGGGAGTGGTGAAGCTTTCTTT
TRBD1 many TRBJ1-4 TRBV12-3/TRBV12-4 CASSLRGREDEKLFF TGTGCCAGCAGTCTCAGGGGGCGAGAGGATGAAAAACTGTTTTTT
TRBD1 . TRBJ2-3 TRBV7-9 CASSFQGASTDTQYF TGTGCCAGCAGCTTCCAGGGGGCGAGCACAGATACGCAGTATTTT
. . TRBJ1-1 TRBV20-1 CSARHALNTEAFF TGCAGTGCTAGACACGCCCTGAACACTGAAGCTTTCTTT
. few TRBJ2-7 TRBV6-2/TRBV6-3 CASSEATDRLDSYEQYF TGTGCCAGCAGTGAAGCCACTGACAGGCTCGACTCCTACGAGCAGTACTTC
. . TRBJ2-2 TRBV20-1 CSARDSVNTGEPFF TGCAGTGCTAGGGACAGTGTTAACACCGGGGAGCCGTTTTTT
TRBD1 many TRBJ2-1 TRBV3-1 CASSQGQFVQFF TGTGCCAGCAGCCAGGGACAGTTCGTGCAGTTCTTC
. . TRBJ2-3 TRBV5-6 CASTRRPTDTQYF TGTGCCAGCACCAGGAGACCGACAGATACGCAGTATTTT
TRBD2 . TRBJ2-7 TRBV12-3/TRBV12-4 CASSLAGGEEQYF TGTGCCAGCAGTTTAGCGGGGGGGGAAGAGCAGTACTTC
. few TRBJ2-7 TRBV10-3 CATTKPDITYEQYF TGTGCCACCACAAAGCCGGACATAACCTACGAGCAGTACTTC
. few TRBJ2-3 TRBV7-3 CASSSSYTDTQYF TGTGCCAGCAGCTCGTCTTACACAGATACGCAGTATTTT
. many TRBJ2-3 TRBV5-1 CASSLAEVDTQYF TGCGCCAGCAGCTTGGCGGAGGTAGATACGCAGTATTTT
TRBD1 . TRBJ2-1 TRBV5-1 CASSSNQGGQGARGEQFF TGCGCCAGCAGCTCTAACCAAGGGGGACAGGGGGCCAGAGGTGAGCAGTTCTTC
. . TRBJ2-2 TRBV13 CASSVSTGELFF TGTGCCAGCAGTGTTAGCACCGGGGAGCTGTTTTTT
. few TRBJ2-1 TRBV7-2 CASSLPGLKFNEQFF TGTGCCAGCAGCTTACCGGGACTTAAATTCAATGAGCAGTTCTTC